The source of this T cell receptor (beta chain) is a study of CD8 T cells in Susac syndrome. The CD8+ and CD4+ T cells were negatively isolated, with the TEMRA cells enriched by FACS. After extraction with the RNeasy kit, roughly 0.45 to 1 ug of the RNA was reverse transcribed using random hexamers. The amplification used immunoSEQ multiplex PCR on TCR beta CDR3; it spanned 54 Vbeta and 13 Jbeta. TCRdb re-called the immunoSEQ multiplex PCR reads with MiXCR, one entry per CDR3 protein. The data hold some 120,000 distinct CDR3 sequences, with roughly 94% observed a single time. V was cut by 5 bases and J by 0 bases, with 5 bases left in between. Germline V gene data show CDR1 as LNHDA and CDR2 as SQIVND (reference sequence). This CDR3 is built from 13 residues.

The sequenced sample consisted of CD4+ T cells from PBMCs. This clonotype was obtained from a human donor with multiple sclerosis. The chain employs TRBV19 and TRBJ1-5, with no clear D. Here the CDR3 reads CASSSDSNQPQHF. The CDR3 nucleotides are TGTGCCAGTAGTTCAGATAGCAATCAGCCCCAGCATTTT.